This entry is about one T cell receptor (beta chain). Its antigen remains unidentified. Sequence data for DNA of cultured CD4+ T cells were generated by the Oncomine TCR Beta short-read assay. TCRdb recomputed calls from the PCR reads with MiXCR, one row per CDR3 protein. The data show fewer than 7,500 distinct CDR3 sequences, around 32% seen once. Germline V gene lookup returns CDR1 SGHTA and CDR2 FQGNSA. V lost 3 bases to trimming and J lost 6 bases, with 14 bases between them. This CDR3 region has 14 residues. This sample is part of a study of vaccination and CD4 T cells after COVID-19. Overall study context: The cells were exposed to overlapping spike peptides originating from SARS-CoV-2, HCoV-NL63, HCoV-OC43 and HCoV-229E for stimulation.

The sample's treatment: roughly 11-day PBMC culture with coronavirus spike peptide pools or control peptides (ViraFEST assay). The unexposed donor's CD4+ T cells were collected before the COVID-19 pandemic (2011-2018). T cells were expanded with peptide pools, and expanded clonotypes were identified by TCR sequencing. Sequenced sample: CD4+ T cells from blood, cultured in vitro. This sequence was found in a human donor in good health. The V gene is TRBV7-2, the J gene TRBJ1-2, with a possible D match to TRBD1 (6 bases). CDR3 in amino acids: CASSFFSGDHGYTF. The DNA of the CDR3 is TGTGCCAGCAGCTTTTTCTCAGGGGACCATGGCTACACCTTC.